The 29 T cell receptor beta chains reported below all come from one sample, sequenced in a study of identical twins. TCRdb recomputed calls from the 5' RACE reads with MiXCR, one row per CDR3 protein. The profile covers hundreds of thousands of distinct CDR3 sequences, with roughly an eighth appearing a single time and around 1.5% taken by the ten largest. The data were also submitted as part of a second study, on yellow fever vaccine responses in identical twins.

Sequenced sample: PBMCs. Receptors were obtained from a woman in her late teens or twenties in good health.

V gene TRBV6-5 combines with J gene TRBJ1-2; D remains unclear. V was shortened by 0 bases and J by 6 bases, with 11 bases between the two germline ends. The germline V gene has CDR1 MNHEY and CDR2 SVGAGI. CDR3 size: 14 residues. CDR3 nucleotide sequence: TGTGCCAGCAGTTACTCGAGACGAACGGATGGCTACACCTTC. Its translation: CASSYSRRTDGYTF.

This clonotype was counted many times. The rearrangement joins TRBV12-3 or TRBV12-4 to TRBJ2-1; either TRBD1 or TRBD2 may fit D (6 bases each). Trimming shortened V by 2 bases and J by 4 bases, and 12 bases separated the two germline ends. The CDR3 contains 15 residues. CDR3 residues: CASSLLGGGYNEQFF. In DNA form, the CDR3 reads TGTGCCAGCAGTTTACTGGGGGGCGGTTACAATGAGCAGTTCTTC.

There are a few counts of this clonotype. This chain uses TRBV5-8 with TRBJ2-1; 8 bases fit TRBD2. The CDR3 is 17 residues long. Unmatched junction bases numbered 15, after V lost 4 bases and J lost 6 bases. CDR1 and CDR2 from the germline V gene are SGHTS and YDEGEE. This CDR3 is CASSPRGSGGRVNEQFF. The CDR3 nucleotides are TGTGCCAGCAGCCCCAGGGGCAGCGGGGGAAGAGTCAATGAGCAGTTCTTC.

The chain employs TRBV6-2 or TRBV6-3 and TRBJ2-7, with 12 bases lining up with TRBD2. V lost 4 bases and J lost 0; bases outside the gene matches: 7. Per the germline V gene, CDR1 is MNHEY and CDR2 is SVGEGT. This CDR3 spans 17 amino acids. The CDR3 coding sequence is TGTGCCAGCAGTTTCCCAACTAGCGGGAGGACCTCCTACGAGCAGTACTTC. It is translated as CASSFPTSGRTSYEQYF.

The genes are TRBV7-9 and TRBJ2-1; TRBD1 agrees at 11 bases. From germline, CDR1 is SEHNR and CDR2 FQNEAQ (reference sequence). The CDR3 is 17 residues long. V lost 4 bases, J lost 7 bases, and 12 bases stayed unmatched. CDR3: CASSYVPGTGGRNEQFF. The CDR3, as DNA: TGTGCCAGCAGCTACGTTCCCGGGACAGGGGGTCGGAATGAGCAGTTCTTC.

The rearrangement joins TRBV20-1 to TRBJ2-5; maybe TRBD1 (7 bases). Germline values: CDR1 DFQATT, CDR2 SNEGSKA (reference sequence). The CDR3 covers 15 residues. V was trimmed by 5 bases and J by 4 bases, leaving 20 bases between them. This CDR3 is CSAPPPGTAGETQYF. The CDR3 coding sequence is TGCAGTGCTCCCCCTCCCGGGACAGCGGGAGAGACCCAGTACTTC.

This clonotype was seen a few times. The gene calls are TRBV3-1 and TRBJ2-3; 7 bases line up with TRBD2. Germline V lookup: CDR1 LGHDT, CDR2 YNNKEL (reference sequence). V trimming: 4 bases; J trimming: 11 bases; junction bases outside the gene matches: 12. CDR3 length: 14 amino acids. The CDR3: CASSPPLSGDGQYF. CDR3 sequence (DNA): TGTGCCAGCAGCCCCCCCCTAAGCGGGGATGGGCAGTATTTT.

This clonotype occurred a few times. The chain has TRBV10-3 and TRBJ2-5, with unresolved D. Germline V gives CDR1 ENHRY, CDR2 SYGVKD. CDR3 length: 17 amino acids. The V gene lost 2 bases and the J gene lost 2 bases, with 18 bases spanning the gap. CDR3 protein: CAISEGLTQYLQETQYF. The DNA of the CDR3 is TGTGCCATCAGTGAGGGATTGACGCAGTACCTACAAGAGACCCAGTACTTC.

The chain is built from TRBV5-1 and TRBJ2-1; 9 positions agree with TRBD2. V lost 1 base and J lost 4; bases outside the gene matches: 9. CDR3 size: 17 residues. The V gene's germline CDR1 is SGHRS and CDR2 YFSETQ. The CDR3 region is CASSLLTSGGGYNEQFF. Here the CDR3 DNA reads TGCGCCAGCAGCTTGCTGACTAGCGGAGGGGGTTACAATGAGCAGTTCTTC.

This clonotype was found many times. This chain joins TRBV5-1 and TRBJ2-1, with TRBD2 matching over 8 bases. Germline loops: CDR1 SGHRS, CDR2 YFSETQ. CDR3 size: 15 residues. The ends lost 4 bases at V and 4 bases at J; junction bases unmatched: 7. The CDR3 protein is CASSVSGGGYNEQFF. The CDR3, as DNA: TGCGCCAGCAGCGTTTCGGGGGGGGGATACAATGAGCAGTTCTTC. Full variable domain (outside the CDR3, taken from reference TRBV5-1 and TRBJ2-1): KAGVTQTPRYLIKTRGQQVTLSCSPISGHRSVSWYQQTPGQGLQFLFEYFSETQRNKGNFPGRFSGRQFSNSRSEMNVSTLELGDSALYLCASSVSGGGYNEQFFGPGTRLTVL.

CDR3 loop: CASSRPGTAYEQYV. DNA of the CDR3: TGTGCCAGCAGCCGGCCCGGGACCGCTTACGAGCAGTACGTC. The V and J genes are TRBV6-2 or TRBV6-3 and TRBJ2-7, with D perhaps assigned TRBD1 or TRBD2 (5 bases each). This CDR3 has 14 amino acids. Trimming shortened V by 6 bases and J by 4 bases, and 16 bases separated the two germline ends. Germline V gene sequence: CDR1 MNHEY, CDR2 SVGEGT.

This clonotype was picked up a small number of times. This rearrangement joins TRBV7-9 to TRBJ2-2; possible D gene TRBD2, 5 bases. Germline values: CDR1 SEHNR, CDR2 FQNEAQ (reference sequence). The ends were cut back, 5 bases at V and 0 bases at J, with 16 bases in the middle. The CDR3 has 17 amino acids. The DNA for the CDR3 is TGTGCCAGCAGCCCCCGGGCTAGCCGTCCGAACACCGGGGAGCTGTTTTTT. This translates into CASSPRASRPNTGELFF. Full variable domain (remainder filled in from reference TRBV7-9 and TRBJ2-2): DTGVSQNPRHKITKRGQNVTFRCDPISEHNRLYWYRQTLGQGPEFLTYFQNEAQLEKSRLLSDRFSAERPKGSFSTLEIQRTEQGDSAMYLCASSPRASRPNTGELFFGEGSRLTVL.

The chain combines TRBV24-1 with TRBJ2-3; a possible D gene is TRBD1 (6 bases). Trimming cost V 2 bases and J 12 bases, with 17 bases left between them. CDR3 length equals 14 residues. Germline loops: CDR1 KGHDR, CDR2 SFDVKD. In DNA, the CDR3 is TGTGCCACCAGTGATTCCGATTGGACAGACACCCAGTATTTT. Amino acid sequence: CATSDSDWTDTQYF.

In its sample, this clonotype was seen a few times. The chain recombines TRBV6-5 with TRBJ2-5; maybe TRBD2 (6 bases). Trimming took off 4 bases at V and 4 bases at J, with 16 bases between the two ends. In germline, CDR1 is MNHEY, CDR2 SVGAGI. The CDR3 extends over 15 amino acids. The CDR3 reads CASSSPVRGGETQYF. CDR3 in DNA: TGTGCCAGCAGTTCCCCGGTTAGGGGAGGAGAGACCCAGTACTTC.

This chain's CDR3 is CASSLDGANVLTF. The CDR3 region has the DNA TGCGCCAGCAGCTTGGATGGGGCCAACGTCCTGACTTTC. The chain carries TRBV5-1 and TRBJ2-6; no definite D call. The germline V gene encodes CDR1 SGHRS and CDR2 YFSETQ. Trimming took 0 bases from V and 3 from J, leaving 1 base between them. This CDR3 region has 13 residues.

This clonotype showed up just a few times. The V and J genes are TRBV20-1 and TRBJ1-1; D is unresolved. Between the trimmed V and J ends, which lost 3 bases and 5 bases, there was a span of 13 bases. From germline, CDR1 is DFQATT and CDR2 SNEGSKA (reference sequence). The CDR3 runs 13 residues. This CDR3 is CSASWGGYTEAFF. The CDR3 region has the DNA TGCAGTGCTAGTTGGGGTGGGTATACTGAAGCTTTCTTT.

This clonotype showed up just a few times. This chain joins TRBV2 and TRBJ2-1; 7 nucleotides agree with TRBD2. Germline lookup yields CDR1 SNHLY and CDR2 FYNNEI. CDR3 size: 16 residues. J was trimmed by 9 bases and V by 1 base; bases with no gene match: 12. The CDR3 is CASSEEGLPFKGEQFF. In nucleotides, the CDR3 is TGTGCCAGCAGTGAAGAGGGACTACCGTTTAAGGGTGAGCAGTTCTTC.

This clonotype has only a few counts. The chain has TRBV29-1 and TRBJ2-7; TRBD1 matches 11 bases. V trimming: 6 bases; J trimming: 2 bases; junction bases outside the gene matches: 6. The CDR3 spans 14 residues. Germline V gene data show CDR1 as SQVTM and CDR2 as ANQGSEA. The CDR3 DNA is TGCAGCGTCATACCGGGACAGGGGGCCTACGAGCAGTACTTC. This codes for CSVIPGQGAYEQYF.

The sample holds many counts of this clonotype. The chain uses TRBV6-2 or TRBV6-3 and TRBJ1-5; tentative D call: TRBD1 (6 bases). CDR3 length equals 14 residues. Trimming took 1 base from V and 5 from J, leaving 9 bases between them. Looked up from germline, CDR1 is MNHEY and CDR2 is SVGEGT. CDR3 sequence reads: CASSYWGAYQPQHF. The DNA for the CDR3 is TGTGCCAGCAGTTACTGGGGGGCGTATCAGCCCCAGCATTTT.

This clonotype was recorded at least ten times. The chain employs TRBV9 and TRBJ2-1; 10 nucleotides align to TRBD2. The germline V gene encodes CDR1 SGDLS and CDR2 YYNGEE. The CDR3 length is 16 residues. Losses at the gene ends were 4 bases for V and 8 bases for J; bases not matched to a gene: 12. CDR3 sequence reads: CASSIRLAGPSHEQFF. In nucleotides, the CDR3 is TGTGCCAGCAGCATAAGACTAGCGGGTCCATCACATGAGCAGTTCTTC.

This clonotype was detected a few times. This chain links TRBV28 with TRBJ2-1; tentative D call: TRBD1 (6 bases). Looked up from germline, CDR1 is MDHEN and CDR2 is SYDVKM. This CDR3 spans 15 amino acids. Trimming removed 3 bases at V and 3 bases at J, with 12 bases between. This CDR3 is CASSFQGTFYNEQFF. CDR3 coding DNA: TGTGCCAGCAGTTTCCAGGGGACGTTCTACAATGAGCAGTTCTTC.

This chain links TRBV27 with TRBJ2-1; 11 bases line up with TRBD2. After removal of 8 bases from V and 5 bases from J, the junction contained 8 bases not matched to a gene. This CDR3 region has 15 residues. Germline assignment: CDR1 MNHEY and CDR2 SMNVEV (reference sequence). In nucleotides, the CDR3 is TGTGCCAGCCGACATGGGACTAGCGGAAACAATGAGCAGTTCTTC. This encodes CASRHGTSGNNEQFF.

This clonotype was detected a few times. J is TRBJ1-2 and V is TRBV12-3 or TRBV12-4; the D is unclear. V was shortened by 3 bases and J by 7 bases, with 15 bases between the two germline ends. This CDR3 contains 14 residues. The CDR3 coding sequence is TGTGCCAGCAGTTTGTTGGCAGCCGCTAGTGGCTACACCTTC. This sequence encodes CASSLLAAASGYTF.

CDR3 sequence: CASSFSGGGPGEQFF. The CDR3 DNA follows: TGTGCCAGCAGTTTTAGCGGGGGCGGCCCGGGGGAGCAGTTCTTC. This chain joins TRBV12-3 or TRBV12-4 and TRBJ2-1; 9 bases agree with TRBD2. The CDR3 loop spans 15 amino acids. The V gene end was trimmed by 3 bases and the J gene end by 10 bases; junction bases not matched to a gene: 10.

This clonotype was seen only a few times. V is TRBV6-1 and J is TRBJ1-5; unclear D gene. Germline V CDR1 and CDR2: MNHNS, SASEGT. This CDR3 has 14 residues. V was trimmed by 1 base and J by 1 base, leaving 5 bases between them. The CDR3 here is CASSEGISNQPQHF. The CDR3 DNA is TGTGCCAGCAGTGAAGGGATCAGCAATCAGCCCCAGCATTTT.

This rearrangement joins TRBV5-1 to TRBJ2-7; D perhaps matches TRBD2 (7 bases). This CDR3 comprises 15 residues. Germline V gene sequence: CDR1 SGHRS, CDR2 YFSETQ. V shed 4 bases and J shed 1 base, with 15 bases lying between them. For the CDR3, the DNA is TGCGCCAGCAGCAGGGAGGGGGGCCGGTCCTACGAGCAGTACTTC. Translation gives CASSREGGRSYEQYF. Together with reference TRBV5-1 and TRBJ2-7, the CDR3 gives the full variable domain: KAGVTQTPRYLIKTRGQQVTLSCSPISGHRSVSWYQQTPGQGLQFLFEYFSETQRNKGNFPGRFSGRQFSNSRSEMNVSTLELGDSALYLCASSREGGRSYEQYFGPGTRLTVT.

This clonotype occurred many times. This chain links TRBV6-1 with TRBJ2-3; weak D call: TRBD1 (6 bases). The CDR3 consists of 15 residues. With 7 bases removed from V and 1 base from J, the gap between germline ends came to 15 bases. Germline lookup yields CDR1 MNHNS and CDR2 SASEGT. The CDR3 nucleotides read TGTGCCAGCACCCCATGGGACAAGGGCACAGATACGCAGTATTTT. This sequence encodes CASTPWDKGTDTQYF.

The chain is built from TRBV2 and TRBJ2-7; D is ambiguous. Germline V gene sequence: CDR1 SNHLY, CDR2 FYNNEI. The V end lost 6 bases, the J end lost 1 base, and 13 bases lay between the germline ends. CDR3 length: 14 amino acids. The CDR3 loop reads CASRTSIESYEQYF. CDR3 coding DNA: TGTGCCAGCAGAACAAGTATTGAATCCTACGAGCAGTACTTC. The full variable domain, completed using reference TRBV2 and TRBJ2-7, is EPEVTQTPSHQVTQMGQEVILRCVPISNHLYFYWYRQILGQKVEFLVSFYNNEISEKSEIFDDQFSVERPDGSNFTLKIRSTKLEDSAMYFCASRTSIESYEQYFGPGTRLTVT.

In this sample, this clonotype turned up many times. The junction departs from germline at one end; a sequencing error may be responsible. V and J are TRBV20-1 and TRBJ1-2; D ambiguous. The CDR3 is 12 amino acids. Germline CDR1 and CDR2: DFQATT and SNEGSKA (reference sequence). CDR3 residues: CSARDRRDGYTF. The CDR3 DNA is TGCAGTGCTCGAGACCGGCGGGATGGCTACACCTTC.